Listed below are T cell receptor beta chains from one sample, sequenced in a study of beta chain features in type 1 diabetes. Libraries were prepared by immunoSEQ multiplex PCR; TCRdb keeps only in-frame clonotypes and omits some of them. The sample records 500,000 to 800,000 clones, 12% being singletons. Sequenced sample: naive CD4+ T cells from blood. The receptors originated from a man aged 25 to 40 with type 1 diabetes. CDR3s include the opening cysteine and the closing phenylalanine or tryptophan. D genes are given only for firm matches. Clone size is not always given. Where it is, it says once, few, many or a class for expanded clones.

V: TRBV25-1; J: TRBJ2-7; D: TRBD1; size: few; CDR3: CASSGTDRGLYEQYF; DNA: TGTGCCAGCAGTGGGACGGACAGGGGGCTCTACGAGCAGTACTTC
V: TRBV7-9; J: TRBJ2-2; D: .; size: .; CDR3: CASSPSGYAGELFF; DNA: TGTGCCAGCAGCCCCAGCGGCTATGCCGGGGAGCTGTTTTTT
V: TRBV10-3; J: TRBJ1-4; D: .; size: .; CDR3: CAISGSRNEKLFF; DNA: TGTGCCATCAGTGGATCTAGGAATGAAAAACTGTTTTTT
V: TRBV7-2; J: TRBJ1-2; D: .; size: few; CDR3: CASSLGGTRGYTF; DNA: TGTGCCAGCAGCTTAGGTGGGACCAGGGGCTACACCTTC
V: TRBV19; J: TRBJ2-5; D: TRBD1; size: .; CDR3: CASSTGTGTVGTQYF; DNA: TGTGCCAGTAGTACCGGGACAGGGACTGTCGGGACCCAGTACTTC
V: TRBV9; J: TRBJ1-3; D: .; size: .; CDR3: CASSADGSGNTIYF; DNA: TGTGCCAGCAGCGCGGACGGCTCTGGAAACACCATATATTTT
V: TRBV4-3; J: TRBJ2-2; D: .; size: few; CDR3: CASSLTGELFF; DNA: TGCGCCAGCAGCCTCACCGGGGAGCTGTTTTTT
V: TRBV7-9; J: TRBJ1-2; D: .; size: few; CDR3: CASSLTGFNYGYTF; DNA: TGTGCCAGCAGCTTAACAGGTTTTAACTATGGCTACACCTTC
V: TRBV7-2; J: TRBJ1-6; D: .; size: .; CDR3: CASSLSGWTSNSPLHF; DNA: TGTGCCAGCAGCTTATCAGGGTGGACGAGTAATTCACCCCTCCACTTT
V: TRBV19; J: TRBJ1-5; D: .; size: few; CDR3: CASSIRETNQPQHF; DNA: TGTGCCAGTAGTATACGGGAAACGAATCAGCCCCAGCATTTT
V: TRBV7-2; J: TRBJ2-3; D: .; size: few; CDR3: CASSLGGPQDTQYF; DNA: TGTGCCAGCAGCTTAGGAGGACCGCAAGATACGCAGTATTTT
V: TRBV5-4; J: TRBJ1-1; D: TRBD1; size: .; CDR3: CASSIQGAVTEAFF; DNA: TGTGCCAGCAGCATACAGGGGGCCGTCACTGAAGCTTTCTTT
V: TRBV5-1; J: TRBJ1-5; D: TRBD1; size: .; CDR3: CASSLTGGNQPQHF; DNA: TGCGCCAGCAGCTTGACAGGGGGCAATCAGCCCCAGCATTTT
V: TRBV4-2; J: TRBJ1-3; D: .; size: .; CDR3: CASSQRDLSNSGNTIYF; DNA: TGTGCCAGCAGCCAACGGGACCTATCTAACTCTGGAAACACCATATATTTT
V: TRBV6-4; J: TRBJ2-1; D: .; size: few; CDR3: CASSPGTGHRVGEQFF; DNA: TGTGCCAGCAGTCCTGGGACGGGGCATCGTGTTGGTGAGCAGTTCTTC
V: TRBV30; J: TRBJ1-5; D: TRBD1; size: few; CDR3: CAWSYRDSAPYSNQPQHF; DNA: TGTGCCTGGAGTTACCGGGACAGCGCTCCTTATAGCAATCAGCCCCAGCATTTT
V: TRBV5-1; J: TRBJ1-4; D: .; size: few; CDR3: CASSLAASQFNEKLFF; DNA: TGCGCCAGCAGCTTGGCCGCCAGTCAATTTAATGAAAAACTGTTTTTT
V: TRBV25-1; J: TRBJ1-2; D: .; size: .; CDR3: CASSEYMMNYGYTF; DNA: TGTGCCAGCAGTGAATATATGATGAACTATGGCTACACCTTC
V: TRBV29-1; J: TRBJ2-5; D: .; size: .; CDR3: CSVEVGETQYF; DNA: TGCAGCGTTGAAGTTGGAGAGACCCAGTACTTC
V: TRBV18; J: TRBJ2-7; D: .; size: few; CDR3: CASSPPGHYEQYF; DNA: TGTGCCAGCTCACCACCGGGCCACTACGAGCAGTACTTC
V: TRBV18; J: TRBJ2-5; D: .; size: .; CDR3: CASSPNRATGETQYF; DNA: TGTGCCAGCTCACCAAATCGGGCGACGGGTGAGACCCAGTACTTC
V: TRBV29-1; J: TRBJ1-1; D: .; size: .; CDR3: CSVESRDQSNTEAFF; DNA: TGCAGCGTTGAAAGTAGGGACCAATCGAACACTGAAGCTTTCTTT
V: TRBV7-8; J: TRBJ2-1; D: .; size: few; CDR3: CASSASNEQFF; DNA: TGTGCCAGCAGTGCGTCCAATGAGCAGTTCTTC
V: TRBV7-3; J: TRBJ2-1; D: TRBD2; size: .; CDR3: CASSAGLAGPYNEQFF; DNA: TGTGCCAGCAGCGCCGGACTAGCGGGGCCCTACAATGAGCAGTTCTTC
V: TRBV25-1; J: TRBJ2-1; D: .; size: few; CDR3: CASSDPRVHNEQFF; DNA: TGTGCCAGCAGTGACCCCCGGGTACACAATGAGCAGTTCTTC
V: TRBV7-2; J: TRBJ2-7; D: .; size: .; CDR3: CASSLGLSVYEQYF; DNA: TGTGCCAGCAGCTTAGGGTTATCAGTCTACGAGCAGTACTTC
V: TRBV19; J: TRBJ1-4; D: TRBD1; size: few; CDR3: CASTPGQVREKLFF; DNA: TGTGCCAGTACCCCCGGACAGGTCCGGGAAAAACTGTTTTTT
V: TRBV27; J: TRBJ2-1; D: .; size: few; CDR3: CASSFKQVPSYNEQFF; DNA: TGTGCCAGCAGTTTCAAACAGGTTCCCTCCTACAATGAGCAGTTCTTC
V: TRBV5-1; J: TRBJ2-7; D: TRBD1; size: few; CDR3: CASSVGPGQGYEQYF; DNA: TGCGCCAGCAGCGTGGGACCGGGACAGGGATACGAGCAGTACTTC
V: TRBV25-1; J: TRBJ1-4; D: .; size: few; CDR3: CASSESRGINEKLFF; DNA: TGTGCCAGCAGTGAAAGCCGCGGGATTAATGAAAAACTGTTTTTT
V: TRBV28; J: TRBJ2-7; D: .; size: few; CDR3: CASNTGTYEQYF; DNA: TGTGCCAGCAACACAGGGACCTACGAGCAGTACTTC
V: TRBV27; J: TRBJ2-7; D: TRBD2; size: few; CDR3: CASSSSGGFNSYEQYF; DNA: TGTGCCAGCAGTTCGAGCGGGGGCTTTAACTCCTACGAGCAGTACTTC
V: TRBV6-5; J: TRBJ2-1; D: .; size: few; CDR3: CASSYRDRTEQFF; DNA: TGTGCCAGCAGTTACCGGGATAGGACAGAGCAGTTCTTC
V: TRBV11-2; J: TRBJ2-7; D: .; size: .; CDR3: CASSTTNYEQYF; DNA: TGTGCCAGCAGCACGACTAACTACGAGCAGTACTTC
V: TRBV28; J: TRBJ1-6; D: .; size: few; CDR3: CASSFKQDSPLHF; DNA: TGTGCCAGCAGTTTCAAACAGGATTCACCCCTCCACTTT
V: TRBV7-9; J: TRBJ2-1; D: .; size: few; CDR3: CASGIYNEQFF; DNA: TGTGCCAGCGGGATCTACAATGAGCAGTTCTTC
V: TRBV19; J: TRBJ2-3; D: .; size: .; CDR3: CASSIYGHMPDTQYF; DNA: TGTGCCAGTAGTATATACGGACACATGCCAGATACGCAGTATTTT
V: TRBV19; J: TRBJ1-5; D: TRBD1; size: .; CDR3: CASRRDRVQPQHF; DNA: TGTGCCAGTAGACGGGACAGGGTTCAGCCCCAGCATTTT
V: TRBV2; J: TRBJ2-5; D: .; size: .; CDR3: CASEGGAGETQYF; DNA: TGTGCCAGCGAAGGGGGGGCTGGGGAGACCCAGTACTTC
V: TRBV7-2; J: TRBJ2-1; D: TRBD2; size: .; CDR3: CASSPRGGDDEQFF; DNA: TGTGCCAGCAGCCCCCGGGGGGGGGACGATGAGCAGTTCTTC
V: TRBV18; J: TRBJ2-1; D: TRBD2; size: .; CDR3: CASSRAGGKNEQFF; DNA: TGTGCCAGCTCACGGGCGGGGGGCAAGAATGAGCAGTTCTTC
V: TRBV9; J: TRBJ2-3; D: TRBD2; size: .; CDR3: CASSVRGGAADTQYF; DNA: TGTGCCAGCAGCGTACGCGGGGGGGCCGCAGATACGCAGTATTTT
V: TRBV6-5; J: TRBJ1-2; D: TRBD1; size: .; CDR3: CASTTTGGNYGYTF; DNA: TGTGCCAGCACTACGACAGGGGGCAACTATGGCTACACCTTC
V: TRBV11-2; J: TRBJ2-5; D: .; size: .; CDR3: CASSPGETQYF; DNA: TGTGCCAGCAGCCCTGGGGAGACCCAGTACTTC
V: TRBV6-5; J: TRBJ2-7; D: .; size: .; CDR3: CASSYATGQEQYF; DNA: TGTGCCAGCAGTTACGCGACAGGTCAGGAGCAGTACTTC
V: TRBV6-5; J: TRBJ2-1; D: .; size: .; CDR3: CASSGGSYNEQFF; DNA: TGTGCCAGCAGTGGGGGCTCCTACAATGAGCAGTTCTTC